The 17 T cell receptor beta chains listed next were all sequenced from one sample in a study of cytomegalovirus exposure and HLA in healthy donors. This PCR relied on a set of 60 Vbeta primers and 13 Jbeta primers. TCRdb's table, derived via immunoSEQ multiplex PCR, lists solely in-frame clones and lacks some. The sample carries 150,000 to 200,000 clones, roughly 80% recorded once. Sequenced sample: PBMCs. These receptors were collected from a male donor in good health and CMV-seropositive.

This chain links TRBV28 with TRBJ2-7; TRBD2 aligns across 12 bases. The CDR3 totals 14 residues. With 6 bases clipped from V and 2 bases from J, the junction kept 2 bases outside the gene matches. Looked up from germline, CDR1 is MDHEN and CDR2 is SYDVKM. CDR3 bases: TGTGCCAGCAGAGCTAGCGGGAGGGCCTACGAGCAGTACTTC. Residues: CASRASGRAYEQYF.

The chain employs TRBV6-4 and TRBJ1-2; D unresolved. This CDR3 has 11 amino acids. Germline values: CDR1 MRHNA, CDR2 SNTAGT. The ends were cut back, 6 bases at V and 10 bases at J, with 12 bases in the middle. The CDR3 is CASSNRGYYTF. DNA for the CDR3: TGTGCCAGCAGCAACAGAGGGTACTACACCTTC.

The chain links TRBV21-1 to TRBJ2-3; the table gives TRBD2 as D, unverified against the DNA. TRBV21-1 is noted as a pseudogene. The CDR3 length is 18 residues. CDR3 in amino acids: CASSNLTSCGSNTDTQYF. CDR3 sequence (DNA): TGTGCCAGCAGCAACCTGACGTCTTGCGGATCTAACACAGATACGCAGTATTTT.

A note on this clone: Other nucleotide sequences from this sample produce the same CDR3. The chain employs TRBV27 and TRBJ1-2, with TRBD1 as a possible D gene (5 bases). CDR1 is MNHEY and CDR2 is SMNVEV in the germline V gene (reference sequence). This CDR3 is built from 13 residues. The V gene lost 2 bases and the J gene lost 2 bases, with 6 bases spanning the gap. The CDR3 coding sequence is TGTGCCAGCAGTTTACAGGGAAACTATGGCTACACCTTC. It translates to CASSLQGNYGYTF.

The V and J genes are TRBV19 and TRBJ2-1; 7 nucleotides agree with TRBD2. The length of the CDR3 is 16 residues. Unmatched junction bases numbered 5, after V lost 1 base and J lost 2 bases. Germline lookup yields CDR1 LNHDA and CDR2 SQIVND (reference sequence). CDR3: CASSIARGSAYNEQFF. CDR3 DNA: TGTGCCAGTAGTATAGCACGCGGGAGCGCCTACAATGAGCAGTTCTTC.

The chain has TRBV28 and TRBJ2-5; 10 nucleotides agree with TRBD1. V shed 6 bases, J shed 5 bases, and the junction held 12 bases outside the gene matches. Germline V gene lookup returns CDR1 MDHEN and CDR2 SYDVKM. The CDR3 spans 16 residues. The CDR3 sequence: CASSHPPGQGVETQYF. DNA of the CDR3: TGTGCCAGCAGCCACCCTCCCGGACAGGGGGTGGAGACCCAGTACTTC.

This clone came up a few times. This chain connects TRBV7-9 to TRBJ2-3, with 12 bases identical to TRBD2. CDR3 length: 17 residues. J lost 4 bases, V lost 4 bases, and 9 bases had no gene match. Germline V gene data show CDR1 as SEHNR and CDR2 as FQNEAQ (reference sequence). CDR3 DNA sequence: TGTGCCAGCAGCTCCTTGCCCCTAGCGGGAGGGCCAGATACGCAGTATTTT. Translated: CASSSLPLAGGPDTQYF.

J is TRBJ2-1 and V is TRBV27, with TRBD2 identical over 7 bases. CDR3 size: 15 residues. Germline CDR1 and CDR2: MNHEY and SMNVEV (reference sequence). V lost 3 bases to trimming and J lost 0 bases; unmatched junction nucleotides: 2. The CDR3 sequence: CASSLGGGSYNEQFF. CDR3 nucleotide sequence: TGTGCCAGCAGTTTGGGCGGGGGCTCCTACAATGAGCAGTTCTTC.

V gene TRBV15 combines with J gene TRBJ2-1; D not certain. V was shortened by 0 bases and J by 7 bases, with 7 bases between the two germline ends. The germline V gene has CDR1 LNHNV and CDR2 YYDKDF (reference sequence). This CDR3 is built from 13 residues. Written as DNA, the CDR3 is TGTGCCACCAGCAGAGATTTGGCTAATGAGCAGTTCTTC. It translates to CATSRDLANEQFF.

The CDR3: CASKGSADSYEQYF. The CDR3 region has the DNA TGTGCCTCCAAAGGTTCAGCGGATTCCTACGAGCAGTACTTC. The chain carries TRBV25-1 and TRBJ2-7, with D maybe TRBD2 (5 bases). The CDR3 is 14 amino acids. Germline CDR1 MGHDK, CDR2 SYGVNS. V lost 11 bases and J 1 base, leaving 18 bases between the germline ends.

The CDR3 region is CASSVVGANTEAFF. CDR3 DNA sequence: TGTGCCAGCAGCGTAGTGGGGGCTAACACTGAAGCTTTCTTT. V is TRBV9 and J is TRBJ1-1; perhaps TRBD1 as D (6 bases). V dropped 0 bases and J dropped 2 bases, with 8 bases sitting between them. The CDR3 runs to 14 residues. Per the germline V gene, CDR1 is SGDLS and CDR2 is YYNGEE.

The CDR3 nucleotides are TGTGCCAGCAGCTTGCAGGGTAATCAGCCCCAGCATTTT. This encodes CASSLQGNQPQHF. V and J are TRBV5-5 and TRBJ1-5; perhaps TRBD1 as D (5 bases). Germline-derived CDR1 and CDR2 are SGHKS and YYEKEE (reference sequence). Deletions cut 1 base from V and 4 bases from J, with 6 bases between. The CDR3 has 13 amino acids.

This clone was observed a single time. This CDR3 is CASSRQELRLSNTGELFF. CDR3 in DNA: TGTGCCAGCAGTCGTCAAGAGCTGCGGCTCTCGAACACCGGGGAGCTGTTTTTT. The V call is TRBV5-6, the J call TRBJ2-2; D not certain. The germline V gene encodes CDR1 SGHDT and CDR2 YYEEEE. This CDR3 region has 18 residues. Trimming shortened V by 5 bases and J by 0 bases, and 20 bases separated the two germline ends.

The rearrangement links TRBV6-5 to TRBJ1-4, with D uncertain. Trimming took 7 bases from V and 7 from J, leaving 16 bases between them. CDR3 length: 14 amino acids. CDR1 and CDR2 (germline): MNHEY, SVGAGI. The CDR3 bases are TGTGCCAGCACCCCAGTTATGGGGAGTGAAAAACTGTTTTTT. It codes for CASTPVMGSEKLFF.

The chain is built from TRBV7-9 and TRBJ2-3, with TRBD1 as a possible D gene (5 bases). CDR1 SEHNR and CDR2 FQNEAQ come from the germline V gene (reference sequence). Trimming took off 5 bases at V and 0 bases at J, with 15 bases between the two ends. CDR3 length: 16 amino acids. For the CDR3, the DNA is TGTGCCAGCAGCGTACCAGGGTCCGCTAGCACAGATACGCAGTATTTT. The encoded protein is CASSVPGSASTDTQYF.

The chain links TRBV5-4 to TRBJ2-3, with 7 bases that match TRBD2. The length of the CDR3 is 16 residues. Per the germline V gene, CDR1 is SGHNT and CDR2 is YYREEE (reference sequence). With 3 bases clipped from V and 0 bases from J, the junction kept 7 bases outside the gene matches. The CDR3 bases are TGTGCCAGCAGCTCGTTAGCGGGTCTTAGCACAGATACGCAGTATTTT. Translation gives CASSSLAGLSTDTQYF.

V usage is TRBV6-5 and J usage is TRBJ1-6; TRBD1 aligns across 7 bases. CDR3 length: 15 amino acids. Germline V lookup: CDR1 MNHEY, CDR2 SVGAGI. Losses at the gene ends were 6 bases for V and 10 bases for J; bases not matched to a gene: 12. CDR3 region: CASREPGGRWSPLHF. The CDR3 DNA follows: TGTGCCAGCAGGGAACCAGGGGGACGATGGTCACCCCTCCACTTT.